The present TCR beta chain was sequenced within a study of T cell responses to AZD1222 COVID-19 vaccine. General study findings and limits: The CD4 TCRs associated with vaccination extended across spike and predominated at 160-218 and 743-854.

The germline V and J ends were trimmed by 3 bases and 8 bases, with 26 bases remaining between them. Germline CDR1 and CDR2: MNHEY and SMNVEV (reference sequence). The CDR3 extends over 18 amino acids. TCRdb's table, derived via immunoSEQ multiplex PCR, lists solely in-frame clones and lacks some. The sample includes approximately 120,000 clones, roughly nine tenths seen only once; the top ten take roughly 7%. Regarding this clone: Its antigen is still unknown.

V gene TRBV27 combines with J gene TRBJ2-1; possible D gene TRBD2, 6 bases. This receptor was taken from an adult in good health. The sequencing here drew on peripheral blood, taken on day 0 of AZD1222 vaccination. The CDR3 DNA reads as TGTGCCAGCAGTTTTAGCTTGGGGAGACTAGGAGGGTCCCATGAGCAGTTCTTC. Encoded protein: CASSFSLGRLGGSHEQFF.